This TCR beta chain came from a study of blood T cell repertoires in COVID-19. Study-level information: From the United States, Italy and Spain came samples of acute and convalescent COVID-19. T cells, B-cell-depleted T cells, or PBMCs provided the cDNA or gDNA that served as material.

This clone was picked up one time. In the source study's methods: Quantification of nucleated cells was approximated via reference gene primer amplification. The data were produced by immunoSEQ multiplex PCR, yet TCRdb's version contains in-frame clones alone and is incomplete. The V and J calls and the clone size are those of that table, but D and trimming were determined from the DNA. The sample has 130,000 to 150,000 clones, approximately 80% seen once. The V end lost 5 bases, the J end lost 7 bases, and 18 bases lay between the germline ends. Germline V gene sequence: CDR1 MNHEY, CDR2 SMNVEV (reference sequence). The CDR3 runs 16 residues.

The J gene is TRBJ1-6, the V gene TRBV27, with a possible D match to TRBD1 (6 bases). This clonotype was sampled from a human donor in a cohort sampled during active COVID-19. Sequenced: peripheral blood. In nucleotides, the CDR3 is TGTGCCAGCAGTCGAACACCGGGACAAATCAATTCACCCCTCCACTTT. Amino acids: CASSRTPGQINSPLHF.